This TCR beta chain emerged from a study of T cell changes during pregnancy in multiple sclerosis. Using immunoSEQ multiplex PCR, the repertoire was profiled, and TCRdb retains in-frame clones only, with some absent. The table shows 20,000 or so clones, with approximately 90% occurring only once. This CDR3 has 14 amino acids. CDR1 is SGHTS and CDR2 is YDEGEE in the germline V gene. V lost 7 bases and J 2 bases, leaving 15 bases between the germline ends. This clone has a handful of counts. The sample consisted of CD8+ T cells from peripheral blood mononuclear cells, taken in the third trimester of pregnancy. The chain couples TRBV5-8 to TRBJ2-5, with unresolved D. This TCR was sampled from a female donor in good health, enrolled as a control in a pregnancy study. The CDR3 spells CASSPPQAQETQYF. Here the CDR3 DNA reads TGTGCCAGCTCTCCCCCCCAGGCGCAAGAGACCCAGTACTTC.